A selection of T cell receptor beta chains follows, all from one sample in a study of control samples from healthy donors and cancer patients. This table comes from immunoSEQ multiplex PCR, and its TCRdb copy is limited to in-frame clones, with some not included. The data show 90,000 to 150,000 clones, approximately 87% seen once. The sequenced sample was blood. All receptors derive from a young man in good health. The CDR3 runs from the conserved cysteine through the conserved F or W. The D gene is left open where the match is weak. Part of the rows lack a size; the others show once, few, many or a class for expanded clones.

TRBJ1-5 | . | TRBV7-2 | once | TGTGCCAGCAGCGATTTAGACAGGAATCAGCCCCAGCATTTT | CASSDLDRNQPQHF
TRBJ1-5 | . | TRBV12-3/TRBV12-4 | . | TGTGCCAGCAGGCAAACGGGGTCCCAGCATTTT | CASRQTGSQHF
TRBJ2-2 | . | TRBV2 | . | TGTGCCAGCAGTCTTATTGACAGTAACACCGGGGAGCTGTTTTTT | CASSLIDSNTGELFF
TRBJ1-2 | TRBD1 | TRBV29-1 | . | TGCAGCGTCCTGGAACAGGGGAACCTATATGGCTACACCTTC | CSVLEQGNLYGYTF
TRBJ1-1 | . | TRBV7-2 | . | TGTGCCAGCAGCCCCTTAGGAAACACTGAAGCTTTCTTT | CASSPLGNTEAFF
TRBJ1-1 | TRBD1 | TRBV7-9 | . | TGTGCCAGCAGGTCCCAGGGGGCAAGAACTGAAGCTTTCTTT | CASRSQGARTEAFF
TRBJ2-1 | . | TRBV5-1 | once | TGCGCCAGCAGCTTGAACTACAATGAGCAGTTCTTC | CASSLNYNEQFF
TRBJ2-5 | . | TRBV6-5 | . | TGTGCCAGCGGGGACTCTACAGGGGAGACCCAGTACTTC | CASGDSTGETQYF
TRBJ1-2 | . | TRBV7-9 | . | TGTGCCAGCAGCTTAGATACGGATGGCTACACCTTC | CASSLDTDGYTF
TRBJ1-1 | . | TRBV13 | . | TGTGCCAGCAGCTTAGGTAGGGGGGGAAAGAACACTGAAGCTTTCTTT | CASSLGRGGKNTEAFF
TRBJ2-7 | . | TRBV10-3 | . | TGTGCCATCAGTGACAATCTGGGGGCCTACTCCTACGAGCAGTACTTC | CAISDNLGAYSYEQYF
TRBJ2-6 | . | TRBV2 | . | TGTGCCAGCAGTGAAGCGGAGGGTGTGTGGGGGGCCAACGTCCTGACTTTC | CASSEAEGVWGANVLTF
TRBJ1-2 | . | TRBV2 | . | TGTGCCAGCAGTGCCCTTGGGGGTGGCTACACCTTC | CASSALGGGYTF
TRBJ1-2 | TRBD1 | TRBV24-1 | . | TGTGCCACCAGTGATCCCGGACAGGTGCATGGCTACACCTTC | CATSDPGQVHGYTF
TRBJ2-3 | TRBD2 | TRBV5-4 | . | TGTGCCAGCAGCTCCCTCGGGACTAGCGGGGGCACAGATACGCAGTATTTT | CASSSLGTSGGTDTQYF
TRBJ1-2 | . | TRBV5-6 | . | TGTGCCAGCAGCTGGGACCATGGCGAGGGCTACACCTTC | CASSWDHGEGYTF
TRBJ2-7 | TRBD2 | TRBV3-1/TRBV3-2 | once | TGTGCCAGCAGCTTACCGAGCGGGGCTGGCTACGAGCAGTACTTC | CASSLPSGAGYEQYF
TRBJ2-5 | . | TRBV7-2 | . | TGTGCCAGCAGCTTATCGGACCACCAAGAGACCCAGTACTTC | CASSLSDHQETQYF
TRBJ1-1 | TRBD1 | TRBV2 | . | TGTGCCAGCAGGAAGGATGGGACAGCGAACACTGAAGCTTTCTTT | CASRKDGTANTEAFF
TRBJ2-3 | . | TRBV5-1 | once | TGCGCCAGCGGGCCCCCACCACCTAGCACAGATACGCAGTATTTT | CASGPPPPSTDTQYF
TRBJ2-2 | . | TRBV7-3 | . | TGTGCCAGCAGAAGGGAGCCGTTGGTAGCCGGGGAGCTGTTTTTT | CASRREPLVAGELFF
TRBJ1-1 | . | TRBV28 | once | TGTGCCAGCAGTTTAAGGAACACTGAAGCTTTCTTT | CASSLRNTEAFF
TRBJ1-3 | . | TRBV18 | . | TGTGCCAGCTCACCAACGATGGGGGCTACTGGAAACACCATATATTTT | CASSPTMGATGNTIYF
TRBJ1-5 | TRBD1 | TRBV19 | . | TGTGCCAGTAGTATAGATCAGGGGGAGCCCCAGCATTTT | CASSIDQGEPQHF
TRBJ1-2 | . | TRBV27 | . | TGTGCCAGCAGTTCGGGGGGGATCCTGGCTGGCTACACCTTC | CASSSGGILAGYTF
TRBJ1-1 | . | TRBV29-1 | . | TGCAGCGTCACCAAGGGGGAGGACACTGAAGCTTTCTTT | CSVTKGEDTEAFF
TRBJ1-1 | . | TRBV11-3 | . | TGTGCCAGCAGCTTTAGAGGGCAAAGTGAAGCTTTCTTT | CASSFRGQSEAFF
TRBJ1-6 | TRBD1 | TRBV18 | once | TGTGCCAGCTCACCAGGGACAGGCGATAATTCACCCCTCCACTTT | CASSPGTGDNSPLHF